This T cell receptor (beta chain) derives from a study of shared clonotypes between healthy human individuals. Study outcomes and limitations: Tissue TCR repertoires likely differ from these blood-only repertoires.

The CDR3 covers 14 residues. V shed 3 bases and J shed 8 bases, with 13 bases lying between them. The V gene's germline CDR1 is LGHNA and CDR2 YSLEER. Sequenced by immunoSEQ multiplex PCR; TCRdb stores in-frame clones only, minus some. The sample lists millions of clones, 85% to 95% occurring once. As concerns this clone: Antigen: not known.

The J gene is TRBJ2-2, the V gene TRBV4-3, with D tentatively TRBD1 (6 bases). This sequence was found in a man aged 18 to 29 in good health. Sequencing was carried out using naive CD4+ T cells sorted from blood. Subset given: CD45RA+ positively selected. CDR3 DNA: TGCGCCAGCAGCCAGTTCATGGGGGCGGGGGAGCTGTTTTTT. Translation: CASSQFMGAGELFF.